A single sample gave rise to the 3 T cell receptor beta chains below, sequenced in a study of metastatic and nonmetastatic thyroid tumors. Through MiXCR, TCRdb re-clonotyped the PCR reads. This table holds about 10,000 clones, roughly 32% found once. Thyroid surgery took place with no prior treatment in any patient. The sequencing sample was made of tumor tissue. The receptors here all came from a female donor with papillary thyroid cancer or a benign thyroid nodule (not recorded which). Some clones in this sample may be carry-over from other donors' samples.

This clone was found a few times. The junction shows a germline mismatch at one end, possibly a read error. This sequence joins TRBV6-2 or TRBV6-3 and TRBJ2-3; D is perhaps TRBD1 or TRBD2 (6 bases each). The germline V gene has CDR1 MNHEY and CDR2 SVGEGT. The CDR3 consists of 14 residues. In DNA form, the CDR3 reads TGTGTCAGCAGTCTCCTGACTAGGGGGAATACGCAGTATTTT. Protein product: CVSSLLTRGNTQYF.

The chain carries TRBV6-1 and TRBJ2-1; 7 positions match TRBD1. V lost 5 bases and J lost 0; bases outside the gene matches: 4. This CDR3 region has 15 residues. Germline V lookup: CDR1 MNHNS, CDR2 SASEGT. The CDR3 region is CASSSGGSSYNEQFF. The CDR3 DNA sequence: TGTGCCAGCAGTTCAGGGGGTAGCTCCTACAATGAGCAGTTCTTC.

This clone is termed medium-sized (0.01 to 0.1%). The V call is TRBV5-1, the J call TRBJ2-1; 8 nucleotides line up with TRBD2. Germline CDR1 reads SGHRS; CDR2 reads YFSETQ. The CDR3 consists of 16 residues. The V and J ends lost 2 bases and 9 bases, in that order; junction bases with no gene match: 13. In nucleotides, the CDR3 is TGCGCCAGCAGCTTTACCAGGACGGGGGGGCCTGGTGAGCAGTTCTTC. Amino acids: CASSFTRTGGPGEQFF.